Sequencing of this T cell receptor (beta chain) was carried out in a study of T cell responses to AZD1222 COVID-19 vaccine. Only in-frame clones appear in the TCRdb table, and some are missing; sequencing was by immunoSEQ multiplex PCR. The sample carries approximately 110,000 clones, around 94% recorded once. Germline V CDR1 and CDR2: LNHDA, SQIVND (reference sequence). The CDR3 runs 13 residues. Trimming stripped 3 bases from V and 5 bases from J, with 10 bases between. The sequence was obtained from an adult in good health. This sequence joins TRBV19 and TRBJ1-2, with a possible D match to TRBD1 (5 bases). This specimen was peripheral blood, taken on day 0 of AZD1222 vaccination. CDR3 coding DNA: TGTGCCAGTAGTATTGGGGACCCTTATGGCTACACCTTC. Its protein is CASSIGDPYGYTF.